The entry below describes one T cell receptor (beta chain). Its cognate antigen is unknown. The record originates from a study of T cell repertoires in cytomegalovirus infection. Study at large: Both a matching HLA type and CMV infection were indicated by public TCR beta signatures. Study-wide points: Summed frequency of public TCR beta families distinguished CMV carriers with the relevant HLA. CMV-specific HLA-C-restricted TCR beta clonotypes dominated the ex vivo response.

The CDR3 runs 16 residues. Germline values: CDR1 SGHAT, CDR2 FQNNGV. V shed 1 base, J shed 0 bases, and the junction held 5 bases outside the gene matches. One entry per CDR3 protein, called by TCRdb with MiXCR from the reads. This sample yields hundreds of thousands of distinct CDR3 sequences, of which approximately 33% are seen a single time; roughly 18% belongs to the top ten. The V and J genes are TRBV11-2 and TRBJ2-7; TRBD1 aligns across 8 bases. The clonotype originates from a human donor in good health (CMV status not recorded). Some clones in this sample may be carry-over from other donors' samples. Sequenced here: cultured PBMCs, sampled from culture after CMV antigen stimulation. This CDR3 reads CASSLVDRALSYEQYF. CDR3 coding DNA: TGTGCCAGCAGCTTAGTGGACAGGGCCCTCTCCTACGAGCAGTACTTC.